The clone carrying this TCR beta chain was counted between two and nine times. Antigen specificity is unknown. There were no patients who had received any treatment before thyroid surgery. These data are taken from a study of metastatic and nonmetastatic thyroid tumors. Study overall: The comparison covered peripheral blood and tumor or nodule tissue in malignant and benign thyroid patients.

In the original processing: Differences in CDR3 between clinicopathological groups were drawn on to build a classifier intended to discriminate distant-metastatic papillary thyroid cancer patients. TCRdb re-called the PCR reads with MiXCR. TCRdb, not the authors, supplied the V and J calls. This sample has some 31,000 clones, with roughly 19% found just once. The CDR3 extends over 15 amino acids. After removal of 2 bases from V and 5 bases from J, the junction contained 7 bases not matched to a gene. Study-level findings and limits: As reported, TCR beta diversity in blood and tumor was significantly higher in malignant thyroid tumors than in benign nodules.

The clonotype originates from a female donor with papillary thyroid cancer or a benign thyroid nodule (not recorded which). Some clones in this sample may be carry-over from other donors' samples. The sample consisted of blood. This chain uses TRBV12-3 or TRBV12-4 with TRBJ2-3, with 7 positions matching TRBD2. The CDR3 coding sequence is TGTGCCAGCAGTTTATCTGGGTCTAGCGGAGATACGCAGTATTTT. Its translation is CASSLSGSSGDTQYF.